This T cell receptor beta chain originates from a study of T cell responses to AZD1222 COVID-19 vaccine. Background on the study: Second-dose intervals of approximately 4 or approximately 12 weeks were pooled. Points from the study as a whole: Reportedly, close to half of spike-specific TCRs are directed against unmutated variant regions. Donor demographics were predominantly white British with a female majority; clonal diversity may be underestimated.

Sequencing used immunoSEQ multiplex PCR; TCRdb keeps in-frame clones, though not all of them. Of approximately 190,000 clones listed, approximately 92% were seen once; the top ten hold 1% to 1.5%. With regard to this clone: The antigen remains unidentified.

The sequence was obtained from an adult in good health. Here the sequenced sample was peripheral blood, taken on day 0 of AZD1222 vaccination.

In DNA form, the CDR3 reads TGCGCCAGCAGTGAACAACTTGGGGGAAATTCACCCCTCCACTTT. This codes for CASSEQLGGNSPLHF. This chain joins TRBV10-2 and TRBJ1-6, with TRBD1 as a possible D gene (5 bases). This CDR3 contains 15 residues. V shed 3 bases and J shed 7 bases, with 13 bases lying between them. Germline V gives CDR1 WSHSY, CDR2 SAAADI.